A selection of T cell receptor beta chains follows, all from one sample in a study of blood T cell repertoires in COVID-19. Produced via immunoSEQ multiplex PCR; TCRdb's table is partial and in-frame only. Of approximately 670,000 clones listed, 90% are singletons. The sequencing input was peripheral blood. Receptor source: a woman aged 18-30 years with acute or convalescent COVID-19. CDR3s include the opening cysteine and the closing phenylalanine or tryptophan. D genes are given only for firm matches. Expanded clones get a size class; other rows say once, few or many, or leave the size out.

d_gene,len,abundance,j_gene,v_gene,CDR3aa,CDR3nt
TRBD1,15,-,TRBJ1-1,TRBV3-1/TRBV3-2,CASSQDRGRWTEAFF,TGTGCCAGCAGCCAAGACAGGGGGCGGTGGACTGAAGCTTTCTTT
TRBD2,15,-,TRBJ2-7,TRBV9,CASSVAQRGGYVQYF,TGTGCCAGCAGCGTAGCGCAGCGGGGGGGGTATGTGCAGTACTTC
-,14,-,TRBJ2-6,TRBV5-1,CASSRSSGANVLTF,TGCGCCAGCAGCCGGAGCTCTGGGGCCAACGTCCTGACTTTC
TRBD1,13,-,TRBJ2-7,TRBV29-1,CSARTGGINEQYF,TGCAGCGCTCGGACAGGGGGCATCAACGAGCAGTACTTC
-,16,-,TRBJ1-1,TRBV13,CASSSLLDRLNTEAFF,TGTGCCAGCAGCTCGCTCCTTGACAGGTTGAACACTGAAGCTTTCTTT
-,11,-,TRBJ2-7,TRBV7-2,CASSLLNEQYF,TGTGCCAGCAGCTTACTAAACGAGCAGTACTTC
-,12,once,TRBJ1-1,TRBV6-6,CASSLIVTEAFF,TGTGCCAGCAGTCTAATTGTCACTGAAGCTTTCTTT
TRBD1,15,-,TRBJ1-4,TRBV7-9,CASSQGGSGSEKLFF,TGTGCCAGCAGCCAGGGGGGTTCAGGAAGTGAAAAACTGTTTTTT
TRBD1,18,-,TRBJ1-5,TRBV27,CASSSLPTRQGKNQPQHF,TGTGCCAGCAGCTCTCTCCCCACTAGACAGGGGAAGAATCAGCCCCAGCATTTT
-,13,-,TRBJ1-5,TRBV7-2,CASSDYSNQPQHF,TGTGCCAGCAGCGACTATAGCAATCAGCCCCAGCATTTT
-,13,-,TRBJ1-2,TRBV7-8,CASSLLMVEGYTF,TGTGCCAGCAGCTTATTAATGGTAGAAGGCTACACCTTC
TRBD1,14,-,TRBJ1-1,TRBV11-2,CASSLDAPGGEAFF,TGTGCCAGCAGCTTAGATGCCCCAGGGGGTGAAGCTTTCTTT
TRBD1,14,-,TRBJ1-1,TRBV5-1,CASSLQGARTEAFF,TGCGCCAGCAGCTTACAGGGGGCGCGAACTGAAGCTTTCTTT
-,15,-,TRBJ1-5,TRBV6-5,CASSSDRSWGQPQHF,TGTGCCAGCAGTAGTGACAGGAGTTGGGGTCAGCCCCAGCATTTT
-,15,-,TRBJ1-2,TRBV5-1,CASSRGGQPNYGYTF,TGCGCCAGCAGCCGGGGGGGGCAGCCTAACTATGGCTACACCTTC
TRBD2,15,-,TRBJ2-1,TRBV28,CASSLRTRPSGEQFF,TGTGCCAGCAGTCTCCGGACTAGACCTTCGGGGGAGCAGTTCTTC
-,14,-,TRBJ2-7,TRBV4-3,CASSQGTSSYEQYF,TGCGCCAGCAGCCAAGGGACATCCTCCTACGAGCAGTACTTC